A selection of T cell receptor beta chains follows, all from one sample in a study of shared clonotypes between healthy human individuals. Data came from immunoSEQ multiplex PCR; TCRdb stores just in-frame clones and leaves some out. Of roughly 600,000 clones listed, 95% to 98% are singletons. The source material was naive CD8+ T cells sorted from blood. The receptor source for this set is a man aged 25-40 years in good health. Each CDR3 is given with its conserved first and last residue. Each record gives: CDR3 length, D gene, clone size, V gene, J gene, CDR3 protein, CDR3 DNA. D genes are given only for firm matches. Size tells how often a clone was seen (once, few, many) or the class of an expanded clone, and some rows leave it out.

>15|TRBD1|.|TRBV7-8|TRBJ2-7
CASSHGTGSSYEQYF
TGTGCCAGCAGCCACGGGACAGGCAGCTCCTACGAGCAGTACTTC
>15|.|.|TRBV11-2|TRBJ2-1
CASSIEPGPYNEQFF
TGTGCCAGCAGCATAGAGCCGGGACCCTACAATGAGCAGTTCTTC
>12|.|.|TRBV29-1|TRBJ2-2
CSVEDPTGELFF
TGCAGCGTTGAAGATCCGACCGGGGAGCTGTTTTTT
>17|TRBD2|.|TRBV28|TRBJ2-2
CASSHPPGLAITGELFF
TGTGCCAGCAGTCACCCACCGGGACTAGCGATCACCGGGGAGCTGTTTTTT
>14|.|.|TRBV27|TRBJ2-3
CASSLTRGTDTQYF
TGTGCCAGCAGTTTGACCAGGGGCACAGATACGCAGTATTTT
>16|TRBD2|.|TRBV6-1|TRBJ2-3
CASSALSGLAEDTQYF
TGTGCCAGCAGTGCACTCTCGGGACTAGCAGAAGATACGCAGTATTTT
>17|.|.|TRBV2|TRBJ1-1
CADVAAGFTFGNTEAFF
TGTGCCGACGTCGCGGCAGGCTTTACTTTTGGGAACACTGAAGCTTTCTTT
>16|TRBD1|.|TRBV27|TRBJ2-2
CASSGTGMFGTGELFF
TGTGCCAGCAGTGGGACAGGGATGTTCGGAACCGGGGAGCTGTTTTTT
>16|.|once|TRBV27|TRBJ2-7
CASSPLSRRLSYEQYF
TGTGCCAGCAGCCCCTTGAGCAGACGCCTCTCCTACGAGCAGTACTTC
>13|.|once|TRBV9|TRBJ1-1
CASSVDMNTEAFF
TGTGCCAGCAGCGTAGACATGAACACTGAAGCTTTCTTT
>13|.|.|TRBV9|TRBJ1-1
CASSEGGNTEAFF
TGTGCCAGCAGCGAGGGGGGGAACACTGAAGCTTTCTTT
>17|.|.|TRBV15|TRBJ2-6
CATSSEGPASGANVLTF
TGTGCCACCAGCAGTGAGGGACCGGCATCTGGGGCCAACGTCCTGACTTTC
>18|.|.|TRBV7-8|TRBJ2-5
CASSSPTGFGYRQETQYF
TGTGCCAGCAGCTCACCTACCGGGTTCGGGTATCGGCAAGAGACCCAGTACTTC
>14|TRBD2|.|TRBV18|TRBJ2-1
CASSPPGLANEQFF
TGTGCCAGCTCACCACCGGGACTAGCTAATGAGCAGTTCTTC
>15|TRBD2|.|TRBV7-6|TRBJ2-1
CASSLVGGSPNEQFF
TGTGCCAGCAGCTTAGTGGGCGGGAGCCCCAATGAGCAGTTCTTC
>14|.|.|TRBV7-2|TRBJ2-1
CASSLNRGDNEQFF
TGTGCCAGCAGCTTAAACCGGGGCGACAATGAGCAGTTCTTC
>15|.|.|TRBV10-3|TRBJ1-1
CAISESRQRNTEAFF
TGTGCCATCAGTGAGTCTCGGCAGAGGAACACTGAAGCTTTCTTT
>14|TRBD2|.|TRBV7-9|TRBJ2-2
CASPREARTGELFF
TGTGCCAGTCCCCGGGAGGCGCGAACCGGGGAGCTGTTTTTT
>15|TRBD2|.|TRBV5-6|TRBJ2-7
CASSFRLAGVGEQYF
TGTGCCAGCAGCTTTCGGCTAGCGGGAGTAGGGGAGCAGTACTTC
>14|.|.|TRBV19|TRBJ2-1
CASSINSFYNEQFF
TGTGCCAGTAGTATAAACTCCTTTTACAATGAGCAGTTCTTC
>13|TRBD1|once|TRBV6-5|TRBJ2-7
CASSRDSAYEQYF
TGTGCCAGCAGCCGGGACAGCGCCTACGAGCAGTACTTC
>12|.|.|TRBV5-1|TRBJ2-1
CASRDNWHWQFF
TGCGCCAGCAGGGACAACTGGCACTGGCAGTTCTTC
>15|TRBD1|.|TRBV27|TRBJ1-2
CASSLQTGAGYGYTF
TGTGCCAGCAGTTTACAGACAGGGGCGGGCTATGGCTACACCTTC
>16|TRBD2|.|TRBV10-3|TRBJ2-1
CAISEAPSGDYNEQFF
TGTGCCATCAGTGAGGCCCCTAGCGGAGACTACAATGAGCAGTTCTTC
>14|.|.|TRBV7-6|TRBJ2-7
CASSLTGSSYEQYF
TGTGCCAGCAGCTTGACAGGAAGCTCCTACGAGCAGTACTTC
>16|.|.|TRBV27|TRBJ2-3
CASSYRPDSSTDTQYF
TGTGCCAGCAGCTATCGTCCGGACAGCAGCACAGATACGCAGTATTTT
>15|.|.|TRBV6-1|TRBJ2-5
CASTYNIGSRETQYF
TGTGCCAGCACTTATAACATAGGGAGTAGGGAGACCCAGTACTTC
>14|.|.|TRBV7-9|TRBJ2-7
CASSLDGRTYEQYF
TGTGCCAGCAGCTTGGACGGAAGAACCTACGAGCAGTACTTC
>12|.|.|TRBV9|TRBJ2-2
CASSGRGGELFF
TGTGCCAGCAGTGGGAGAGGCGGGGAGCTGTTTTTT
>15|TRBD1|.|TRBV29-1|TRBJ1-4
CSVPGTGGLYEKLFF
TGCAGCGTGCCCGGGACAGGGGGTTTATACGAAAAACTGTTTTTT
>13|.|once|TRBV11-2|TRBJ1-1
CASSSLGVLKAFF
TGTGCCAGCAGCTCCTTGGGGGTCCTTAAAGCTTTCTTT
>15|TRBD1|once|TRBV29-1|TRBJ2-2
CSGRGQGPHTGELFF
TGCAGCGGGCGGGGACAGGGGCCCCACACCGGGGAGCTGTTTTTT
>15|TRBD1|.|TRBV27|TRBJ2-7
CASSNRGSDPYEQYF
TGTGCCAGCAGTAACAGGGGATCCGATCCTTACGAGCAGTACTTC
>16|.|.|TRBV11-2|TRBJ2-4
CASSLTNGLAKNIQYF
TGTGCCAGCAGCTTAACGAATGGACTAGCCAAAAACATTCAGTACTTC
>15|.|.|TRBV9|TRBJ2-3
CASSVFVDSTDTQYF
TGTGCCAGCAGCGTCTTCGTCGACAGCACAGATACGCAGTATTTT
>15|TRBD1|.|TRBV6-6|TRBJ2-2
CASSPRTGGSGELFF
TGTGCCAGCAGCCCCCGGACAGGGGGCAGCGGGGAGCTGTTTTTT
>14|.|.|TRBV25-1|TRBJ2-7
CASSEFRGTYEQYF
TGTGCCAGCAGTGAATTTCGGGGCACCTACGAGCAGTACTTC
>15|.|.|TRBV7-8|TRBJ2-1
CASSPGPSSYNEQFF
TGTGCCAGCAGCCCGGGACCCAGCTCCTACAATGAGCAGTTCTTC
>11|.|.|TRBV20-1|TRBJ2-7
CSASDRPEQYF
TGCAGTGCTAGCGACAGACCCGAGCAGTACTTC
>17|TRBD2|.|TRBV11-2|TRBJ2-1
CASSLWREREGGNEQFF
TGTGCCAGCAGCTTATGGCGGGAGCGCGAAGGCGGCAATGAGCAGTTCTTC
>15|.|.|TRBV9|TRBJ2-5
CASSPTWDPLGAQYF
TGTGCCAGCAGCCCCACGTGGGACCCCCTAGGCGCCCAGTACTTC
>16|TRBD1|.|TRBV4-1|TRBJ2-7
CASSQETGQGMDEQYF
TGCGCCAGCAGCCAAGAGACGGGACAGGGTATGGACGAGCAGTACTTC
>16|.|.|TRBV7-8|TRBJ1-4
CASSFPREGVDEKLFF
TGTGCCAGCAGCTTCCCCCGGGAGGGTGTGGATGAAAAACTGTTTTTT
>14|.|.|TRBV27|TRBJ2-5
CASSLTTGRETQYF
TGTGCCAGCAGTTTAACAACCGGGAGAGAGACCCAGTACTTC
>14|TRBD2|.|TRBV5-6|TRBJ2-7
CASSFLAVSYEQYF
TGTGCCAGCAGCTTTCTAGCGGTGTCCTACGAGCAGTACTTC
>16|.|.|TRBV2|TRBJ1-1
CASSESREGFGTEAFF
TGTGCCAGCAGTGAATCTAGGGAGGGGTTCGGCACTGAAGCTTTCTTT
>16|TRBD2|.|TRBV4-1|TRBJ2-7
CASSQELGTSSYEQYF
TGCGCCAGCAGCCAAGAATTAGGGACTAGCTCCTACGAGCAGTACTTC
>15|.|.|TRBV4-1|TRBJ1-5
CASSHGESTNQPQHF
TGCGCCAGCAGCCATGGGGAGTCCACCAATCAGCCCCAGCATTTT
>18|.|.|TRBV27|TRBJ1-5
CASSLYGDPLDSNQPQHF
TGTGCCAGCAGTTTATATGGGGATCCTCTAGATAGCAATCAGCCCCAGCATTTT